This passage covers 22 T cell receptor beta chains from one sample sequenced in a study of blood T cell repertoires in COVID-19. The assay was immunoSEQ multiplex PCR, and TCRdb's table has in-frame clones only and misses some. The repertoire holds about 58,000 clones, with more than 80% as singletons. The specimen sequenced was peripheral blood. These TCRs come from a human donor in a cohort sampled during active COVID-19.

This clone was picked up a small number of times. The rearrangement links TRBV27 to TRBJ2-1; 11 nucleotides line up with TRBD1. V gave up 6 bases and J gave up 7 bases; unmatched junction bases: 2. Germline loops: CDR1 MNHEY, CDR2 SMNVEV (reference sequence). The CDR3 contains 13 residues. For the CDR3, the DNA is TGTGCCAGCAGCTGGGACAGGGGGAATGAGCAGTTCTTC. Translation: CASSWDRGNEQFF.

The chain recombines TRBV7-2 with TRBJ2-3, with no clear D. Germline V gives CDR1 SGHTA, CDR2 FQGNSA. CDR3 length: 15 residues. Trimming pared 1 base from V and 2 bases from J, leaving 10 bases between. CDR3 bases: TGTGCCAGCAGCTTAGATCGGTCTAACACAGATACGCAGTATTTT. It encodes CASSLDRSNTDTQYF.

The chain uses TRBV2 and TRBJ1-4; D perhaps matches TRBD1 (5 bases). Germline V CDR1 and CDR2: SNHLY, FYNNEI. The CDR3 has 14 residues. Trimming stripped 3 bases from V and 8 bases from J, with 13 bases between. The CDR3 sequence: CASSDPGVLEKLFF. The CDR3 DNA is TGTGCCAGCAGTGATCCGGGGGTCTTGGAAAAACTGTTTTTT.

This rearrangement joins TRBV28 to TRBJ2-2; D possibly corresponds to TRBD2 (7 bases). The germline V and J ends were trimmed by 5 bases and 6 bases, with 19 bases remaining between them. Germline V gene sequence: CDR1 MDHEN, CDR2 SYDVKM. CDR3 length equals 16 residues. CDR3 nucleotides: TGTGCCAGCAGTCGGCCGGGGGCGGGAGTATCCGGGGAGCTGTTTTTT. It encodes CASSRPGAGVSGELFF. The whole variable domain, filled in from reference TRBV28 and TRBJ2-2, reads DVKVTQSSRYLVKRTGEKVFLECVQDMDHENMFWYRQDPGLGLRLIYFSYDVKMKEKGDIPEGYSVSREKKERFSLILESASTNQTSMYLCASSRPGAGVSGELFFGEGSRLTVL.

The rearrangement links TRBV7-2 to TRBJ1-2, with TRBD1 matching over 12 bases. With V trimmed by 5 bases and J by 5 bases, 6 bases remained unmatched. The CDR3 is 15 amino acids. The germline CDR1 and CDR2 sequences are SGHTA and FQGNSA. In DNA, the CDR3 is TGTGCCAGCAGCCCCCGGGACAGGGGGCTTTATGGCTACACCTTC. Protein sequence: CASSPRDRGLYGYTF.

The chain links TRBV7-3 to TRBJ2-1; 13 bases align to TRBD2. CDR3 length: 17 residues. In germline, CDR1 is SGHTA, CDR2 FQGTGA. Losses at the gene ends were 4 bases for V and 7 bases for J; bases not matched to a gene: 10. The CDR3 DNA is TGTGCCAGCAGCTCCAGTAGAACGGGACTAGCGGGGAATGAGCAGTTCTTC. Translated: CASSSSRTGLAGNEQFF.

The CDR3 bases are TGTGCCAGCAGCCTCGGGTCCTATGGCTACACCTTC. Its protein product is CASSLGSYGYTF. The chain couples TRBV3-1 (or the pseudogene TRBV3-2) to TRBJ1-2; the D is unclear. Between the trimmed V and J ends, which lost 4 bases and 4 bases, there was a span of 7 bases. The CDR3 has 12 amino acids. Per the germline V gene, CDR1 is LGHDT and CDR2 is YNNKEL (reference sequence).

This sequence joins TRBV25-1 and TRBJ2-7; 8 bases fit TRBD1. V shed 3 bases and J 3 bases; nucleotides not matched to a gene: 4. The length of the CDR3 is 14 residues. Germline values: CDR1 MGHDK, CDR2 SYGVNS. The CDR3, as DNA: TGTGCCAGCAGTGATGGACAGGGCTACTACGAGCAGTACTTC. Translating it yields CASSDGQGYYEQYF.

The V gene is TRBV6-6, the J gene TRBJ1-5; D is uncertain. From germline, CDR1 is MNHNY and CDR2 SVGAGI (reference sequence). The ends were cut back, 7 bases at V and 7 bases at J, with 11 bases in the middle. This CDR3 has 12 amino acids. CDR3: CASNRPGQPQHF. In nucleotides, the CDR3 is TGTGCCAGCAATCGCCCGGGGCAGCCCCAGCATTTT.

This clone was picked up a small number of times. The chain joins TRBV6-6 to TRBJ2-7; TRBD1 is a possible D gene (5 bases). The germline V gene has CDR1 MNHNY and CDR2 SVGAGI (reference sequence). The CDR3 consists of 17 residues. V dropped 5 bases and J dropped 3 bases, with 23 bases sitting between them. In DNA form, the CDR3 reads TGTGCCAGCAGTCGCCAGGGTACGGTATTTGGGTTCTACGAGCAGTACTTC. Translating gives CASSRQGTVFGFYEQYF.

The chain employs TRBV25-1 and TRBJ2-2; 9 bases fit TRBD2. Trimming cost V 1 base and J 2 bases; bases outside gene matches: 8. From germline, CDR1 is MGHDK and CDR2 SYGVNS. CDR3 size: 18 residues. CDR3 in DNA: TGTGCCAGCAGTGAATTGGGACCCGGGACTAGCAACACCGGGGAGCTGTTTTTT. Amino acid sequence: CASSELGPGTSNTGELFF.

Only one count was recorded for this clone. This CDR3 is CASSTGTGYQPQHF. The CDR3 bases are TGTGCCAGCAGTACTGGGACAGGGTATCAGCCCCAGCATTTT. The chain has TRBV28 and TRBJ1-5, with 9 nucleotides matching TRBD1. Germline assignment: CDR1 MDHEN and CDR2 SYDVKM. Trimming at V came to 5 bases and at J to 5 bases, leaving 4 bases not matched to a gene. CDR3 length: 14 residues. Drawing the rest from reference TRBV28 and TRBJ1-5, the complete variable domain is DVKVTQSSRYLVKRTGEKVFLECVQDMDHENMFWYRQDPGLGLRLIYFSYDVKMKEKGDIPEGYSVSREKKERFSLILESASTNQTSMYLCASSTGTGYQPQHFGDGTRLSIL.

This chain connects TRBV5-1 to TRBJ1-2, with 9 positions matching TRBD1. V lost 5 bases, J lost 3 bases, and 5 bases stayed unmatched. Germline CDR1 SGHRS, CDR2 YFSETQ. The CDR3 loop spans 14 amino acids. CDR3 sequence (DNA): TGCGCCAGCAGTCGGGACAGGGCGGACTATGGCTACACCTTC. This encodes CASSRDRADYGYTF.

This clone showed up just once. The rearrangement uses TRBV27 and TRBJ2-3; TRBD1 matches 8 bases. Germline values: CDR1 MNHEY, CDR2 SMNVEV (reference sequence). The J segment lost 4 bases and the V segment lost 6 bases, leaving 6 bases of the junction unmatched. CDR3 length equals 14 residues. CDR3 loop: CASRDRVGADTQYF. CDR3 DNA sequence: TGTGCCAGCAGGGACAGGGTTGGTGCAGATACGCAGTATTTT.

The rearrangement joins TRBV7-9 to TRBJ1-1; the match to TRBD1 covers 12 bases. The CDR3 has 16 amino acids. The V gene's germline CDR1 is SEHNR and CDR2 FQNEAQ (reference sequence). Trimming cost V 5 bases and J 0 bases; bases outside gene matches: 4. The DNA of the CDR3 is TGTGCCAGCAGCACGGGGACAGGGGGCCTGAACACTGAAGCTTTCTTT. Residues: CASSTGTGGLNTEAFF.

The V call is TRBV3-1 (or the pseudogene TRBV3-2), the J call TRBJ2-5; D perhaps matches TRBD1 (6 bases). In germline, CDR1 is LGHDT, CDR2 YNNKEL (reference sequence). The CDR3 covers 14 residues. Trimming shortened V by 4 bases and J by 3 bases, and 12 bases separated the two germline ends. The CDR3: CASSPPWTEETQYF. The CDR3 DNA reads TGTGCCAGCAGCCCCCCTTGGACAGAAGAGACCCAGTACTTC.

In nucleotides, the CDR3 is TGTGCCAGCAGCCAAGCGGCAGGGGGTTTCTATGGCTACACCTTC. It translates to CASSQAAGGFYGYTF. V is TRBV3-1 (or the pseudogene TRBV3-2) and J is TRBJ1-2; TRBD1 agrees at 7 bases. Per germline, CDR1 LGHDT and CDR2 YNNKEL (reference sequence). The junction had 6 bases not matched to a gene; V was cut back by 1 base and J by 4 bases. This CDR3 contains 15 residues.

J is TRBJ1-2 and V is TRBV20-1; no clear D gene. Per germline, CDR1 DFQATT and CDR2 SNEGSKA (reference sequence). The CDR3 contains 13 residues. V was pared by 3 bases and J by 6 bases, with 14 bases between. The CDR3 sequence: CSASGRERNGYTF. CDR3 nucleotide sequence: TGCAGTGCTAGTGGGAGGGAACGGAATGGCTACACCTTC.

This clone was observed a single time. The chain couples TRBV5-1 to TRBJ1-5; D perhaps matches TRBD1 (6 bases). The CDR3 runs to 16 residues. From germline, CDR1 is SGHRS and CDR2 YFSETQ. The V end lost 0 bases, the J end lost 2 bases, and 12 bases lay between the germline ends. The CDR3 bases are TGCGCCAGCAGCTTGGGGGCGGGGGGGCGCAATCAGCCCCAGCATTTT. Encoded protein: CASSLGAGGRNQPQHF.

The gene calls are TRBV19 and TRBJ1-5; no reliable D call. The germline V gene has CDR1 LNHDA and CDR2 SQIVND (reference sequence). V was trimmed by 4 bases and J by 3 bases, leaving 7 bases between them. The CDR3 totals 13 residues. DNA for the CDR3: TGTGCCAGTAGTACAGGATTCAATCAGCCCCAGCATTTT. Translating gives CASSTGFNQPQHF.

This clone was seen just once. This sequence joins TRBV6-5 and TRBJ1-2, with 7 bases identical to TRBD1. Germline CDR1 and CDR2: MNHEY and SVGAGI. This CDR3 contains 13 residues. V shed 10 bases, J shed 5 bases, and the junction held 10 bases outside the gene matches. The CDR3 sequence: CATLLTGPYGYTF. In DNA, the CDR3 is TGTGCCACCCTGCTGACAGGGCCATATGGCTACACCTTC.

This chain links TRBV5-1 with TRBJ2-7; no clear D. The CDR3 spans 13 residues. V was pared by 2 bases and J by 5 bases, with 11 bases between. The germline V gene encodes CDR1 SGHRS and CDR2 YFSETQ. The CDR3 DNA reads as TGCGCCAGCAGCTTCATAGACAATCACGAGCAGTACTTC. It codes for CASSFIDNHEQYF.